A selection of T cell receptor beta chains follows, all from one sample in a study of blood T cell repertoires in COVID-19. Libraries were prepared by immunoSEQ multiplex PCR; TCRdb keeps only in-frame clonotypes and omits some of them. The top ten clones hold just under 0.95% of a sample with 130,000 to 150,000 clones, roughly 90% of them seen once. The specimen was peripheral blood. These receptors were collected from a woman between 50 and 59 years old with acute or convalescent COVID-19. CDR3s include the opening cysteine and the closing phenylalanine or tryptophan. A D gene is named only where the DNA matches it firmly. The size of a clone is reported for some rows only, either as once, few or many, or as a class for expanded clones.

j_call d_call v_call clone_size cdr3_nt cdr3_aa
TRBJ2-3 TRBD2 TRBV4-1 - TGCGCCAGCAGCCAAGATGGGGGGGGACTACCCACAGATACGCAGTATTTT CASSQDGGGLPTDTQYF
TRBJ1-1 TRBD1 TRBV2 - TGTGCCAGCACTGGACAGGAAACGAACACTGAAGCTTTCTTT CASTGQETNTEAFF
TRBJ1-1 - TRBV19 - TGTGCCAGTACCCTCGGCAGGGCCACTGAAGCTTTCTTT CASTLGRATEAFF
TRBJ2-7 - TRBV19 - TGTGCCAGTAGTGTGGGACTGAGCTACGAGCAGTACTTC CASSVGLSYEQYF
TRBJ2-4 - TRBV5-6 - TGTGCCAGCAGCCTTCAGTTCCTAGCCAAAAACATTCAGTACTTC CASSLQFLAKNIQYF
TRBJ2-3 TRBD2 TRBV7-3 - TGTGCCAGCAGCTTTAGCGGGAACATGCAGTATTTT CASSFSGNMQYF
TRBJ1-2 TRBD1 TRBV6-5 - TGTGCCAGCAGTTACTCCAGGGGGCGCCTGGGGGGCTACACCTTC CASSYSRGRLGGYTF
TRBJ1-2 - TRBV6-6 - TGTGCCAGCAGTAGAGTACAGGGATCTGGCTACACCTTC CASSRVQGSGYTF
TRBJ2-7 - TRBV18 - TGTGCCAGCTCACCCCTCGGAGACTCCTACGAGCAGTACTTC CASSPLGDSYEQYF
TRBJ1-4 - TRBV28 - TGTGCCAGCAGTTTATCGGCAGGGCGTAATGAAAAACTGTTTTTT CASSLSAGRNEKLFF
TRBJ1-2 - TRBV7-3 - TGTGCCAGCAGCTACGCGCCGGACAGTTCTAACTATGGCTACACCTTC CASSYAPDSSNYGYTF
TRBJ1-3 - TRBV27 - TGTGCCAGCAGTTTTGGGGGGTCTGGAAACACCATATATTTT CASSFGGSGNTIYF
TRBJ1-1 - TRBV5-1 once TGCGCCAGCAGCGTACAGGGAATTGGGACTGAAGCTTTCTTT CASSVQGIGTEAFF
TRBJ1-1 - TRBV18 once TGTGCCAGCGAGAGAAACACTGAAGCTTTCTTT CASERNTEAFF
TRBJ2-7 - TRBV9 - TGTGCCAGCAGCTCAGGACTGGTGCGCGAGCAGTACTTC CASSSGLVREQYF
TRBJ2-7 TRBD1 TRBV5-1 - TGCGCCAGCAGCGCAGGGGGTGCCGAGCAGTACTTC CASSAGGAEQYF
TRBJ1-1 - TRBV7-8 - TGTGCCAGCAGCGGAGACGAGTACGCTGAAGCTTTCTTT CASSGDEYAEAFF
TRBJ2-7 - TRBV10-1 - TGCGCCAGCAGTGACCTTGACTTTTTCCACGAGCAGTACTTC CASSDLDFFHEQYF
TRBJ1-1 - TRBV4-2 - TGTGCCAGCAGCCAAGAATTGGGGCTTCGGACTGAAGCTTTCTTT CASSQELGLRTEAFF
TRBJ1-2 - TRBV7-9 - TGTGCCAGCAGTCCGACCGGCGGGAACTATGGCTACACCTTC CASSPTGGNYGYTF
TRBJ1-6 TRBD1 TRBV11-2 - TGTGCCAGCAGCGCCGGGACAGACTCCCCCAATTCACCCCTCCACTTT CASSAGTDSPNSPLHF
TRBJ1-4 - TRBV11-3 - TGTGCCAGCAGCAAAGGGGGGGCAGGTGAAAAACTGTTTTTT CASSKGGAGEKLFF